Listed below are T cell receptor beta chains from one sample, sequenced in a study of blood T cell repertoires in COVID-19. Assay used: immunoSEQ multiplex PCR; TCRdb lists only in-frame clones, some missing. This table holds 450,000 to 500,000 clones, 70% to 90% found once. Input material: peripheral blood. These receptors came from a human donor in a cohort sampled during active COVID-19. CDR3s include the opening cysteine and the closing phenylalanine or tryptophan. The order of the fields is D gene, V gene, clone size, J gene, CDR3 protein, CDR3 DNA. A D gene is named only where the DNA matches it firmly. The size of a clone is reported for some rows only, either as once, few or many, or as a class for expanded clones.

>-|TRBV6-2/TRBV6-3|-|TRBJ2-6
CASSRYWSSGANVLTF
TGTGCCAGCAGTCGCTACTGGAGCTCTGGGGCCAACGTCCTGACTTTC
>TRBD1|TRBV2|-|TRBJ1-5
CASSQQGVHQPQHF
TGTGCCAGCAGCCAACAGGGGGTGCATCAGCCCCAGCATTTT
>-|TRBV6-5|-|TRBJ1-2
CASSPLEGGYTF
TGTGCCAGCAGTCCACTGGAGGGGGGCTACACCTTC
>TRBD1|TRBV28|-|TRBJ1-2
CASSLRRQGARGYTF
TGTGCCAGCAGTTTACGGCGGCAGGGGGCGCGCGGCTACACCTTC
>TRBD2|TRBV30|-|TRBJ2-1
CAWQAGGLANEQFF
TGTGCCTGGCAAGCGGGAGGGTTGGCCAATGAGCAGTTCTTC
>-|TRBV6-1|once|TRBJ2-7
CASSESRGGQYF
TGTGCCAGCAGTGAGAGTAGGGGCGGGCAGTACTTC
>TRBD2|TRBV19|-|TRBJ2-1
CASSSRHQTSGPPIRDEQFF
TGTGCCAGTAGTTCCCGCCACCAGACTAGCGGGCCCCCTATACGGGATGAGCAGTTCTTC
>TRBD1|TRBV10-3|-|TRBJ2-5
CAISEGGWETQYF
TGTGCCATCAGTGAAGGGGGCTGGGAGACCCAGTACTTC
>-|TRBV30|few|TRBJ2-1
CAWGYGSSYNEQFF
TGTGCCTGGGGTTACGGGAGCTCCTACAATGAGCAGTTCTTC
>TRBD1|TRBV27|-|TRBJ1-2
CASRQGDRGGYTF
TGTGCCAGTCGACAGGGGGATAGGGGTGGCTACACCTTC
>TRBD1|TRBV4-2|-|TRBJ2-2
CASSRGTGGTGELFF
TGTGCCAGCAGCCGAGGGACAGGGGGGACCGGGGAGCTGTTTTTT
>-|TRBV6-2/TRBV6-3|-|TRBJ2-4
CASSKFRGSGNIQYF
TGTGCCAGCAGTAAATTCCGGGGGAGCGGGAACATTCAGTACTTC
>TRBD1|TRBV7-3|-|TRBJ2-3
CASSSPGQVTDTQYF
TGTGCCAGCAGCTCTCCGGGACAGGTGACAGATACGCAGTATTTT
>TRBD2|TRBV19|-|TRBJ2-7
CASRDIGGRNPYEQYF
TGTGCCAGTAGGGACATCGGGGGGAGGAATCCCTACGAGCAGTACTTC
>-|TRBV2|-|TRBJ1-3
CASRTGAPGNTIYF
TGTGCCAGCAGGACAGGAGCGCCGGGAAACACCATATATTTT
>TRBD1|TRBV30|-|TRBJ2-5
CAWRQGLTETQYF
TGTGCCTGGAGACAGGGGCTAACCGAGACCCAGTACTTC
>-|TRBV29-1|-|TRBJ2-1
CALAVSIYNEQFF
TGCGCTTTGGCAGTTTCGATATACAATGAGCAGTTCTTC
>-|TRBV6-5|-|TRBJ1-5
CACRDNFNQPQHF
TGTGCCTGCCGGGACAACTTCAATCAGCCCCAGCATTTT
>TRBD1|TRBV7-8|-|TRBJ1-6
CASSYGDRVNSPLHF
TGTGCCAGCAGCTATGGGGACAGGGTTAATTCACCCCTCCACTTT
>TRBD2|TRBV7-3|few|TRBJ2-7
CASSLRAGGLYEQYF
TGTGCCAGCAGCTTAAGAGCGGGAGGGCTCTACGAGCAGTACTTC
>-|TRBV5-1|once|TRBJ2-7
CASSLASGSYEQYF
TGCGCCAGCAGCTTGGCATCAGGGTCCTACGAGCAGTACTTC
>-|TRBV5-6|-|TRBJ2-3
CASSFLRDTQYF
TGTGCCAGCAGCTTCTTACGGGATACGCAGTATTTT
>TRBD1|TRBV19|-|TRBJ1-2
CASSLRDSLYGYTF
TGTGCCAGTAGTCTTCGGGACAGCCTCTATGGCTACACCTTC
>-|TRBV19|-|TRBJ2-3
CASAVRGTSTDTQYF
TGTGCCAGCGCCGTCCGGGGGACGAGCACAGATACGCAGTATTTT
>TRBD1|TRBV6-5|-|TRBJ2-5
CASSWTGGIPQETQYF
TGTGCCAGCAGTTGGACAGGGGGTATCCCCCAAGAGACCCAGTACTTC
>-|TRBV28|few|TRBJ1-5
CASSTSGTMYQPQHF
TGTGCCAGCAGTACATCCGGGACAATGTATCAGCCCCAGCATTTT
>-|TRBV27|-|TRBJ1-4
CASGIYRTKLFF
TGTGCCAGCGGGATTTACCGGACTAAACTGTTTTTT
>-|TRBV7-2|once|TRBJ2-7
CASSLNRPSEQYF
TGTGCCAGCAGCTTAAACAGGCCCTCCGAGCAGTACTTC
>TRBD1|TRBV5-4|-|TRBJ1-4
CASRAGTGEGNEKLFF
TGTGCCAGCCGAGCCGGGACAGGGGAAGGGAATGAAAAACTGTTTTTT